This entry features one T cell receptor (beta chain) sequence. Antigen: not known. With 1 base clipped from V and 6 bases from J, the junction kept 8 bases outside the gene matches. From germline, CDR1 is SEHNR and CDR2 FQNEAQ (reference sequence). The CDR3 has 15 amino acids. Sequencing involved patients with CD8+CD57+ cell expansion previously shown by flow cytometry. Each patient had severe acquired aplastic anemia. By the time of blood sampling, patients had still received no therapy. This specimen comes from a study of CD8+CD57+ T cells in acquired aplastic anemia. On the study more broadly: Sorted CD4+ and CD8+ cells yielded DNA averaging approximately 3.4 ug. General study findings and limits: The study identified roughly 31 CD8+ CDR3 sequences shared by patients and controls.

TCR beta VDJ and CDR3 profiles were obtained from a genomic DNA template. TCRdb called the reads again in MiXCR, with one record for every CDR3 protein. The repertoire includes roughly 500,000 distinct CDR3 sequences, roughly 34% of them detected once, and 0.82% sits in the top ten. The receptor was isolated from a human donor with aplastic anemia. The chain recombines TRBV7-9 with TRBJ2-7, with 8 bases matching TRBD1. Sample: sorted CD4+, CD8+, or CD8+CD57+ T cells (not recorded which) from PBMCs. CDR3 nucleotide sequence: TGTGCCAGCAGCTTAGTTCAGGGGGCGACCTGCGAGCAGTACTTC. Translation: CASSLVQGATCEQYF. The variable domain in full, with the rest retrieved from reference TRBV7-9 and TRBJ2-7, is DTGVSQNPRHKITKRGQNVTFRCDPISEHNRLYWYRQTLGQGPEFLTYFQNEAQLEKSRLLSDRFSAERPKGSFSTLEIQRTEQGDSAMYLCASSLVQGATCEQYFGPGTRLTVT.